One and the same sample provided the 13 T cell receptor beta chains below, sequenced in a study of T cell repertoires in cytomegalovirus infection. In TCRdb, the reads were re-called with MiXCR into one record per CDR3 protein. The data show just over 300,000 distinct CDR3 sequences, roughly 17% seen once. Material: PBMCs. The source of these receptors is a human donor in good health (CMV status not recorded). Some clones in this sample may be carry-over from other donors' samples.

This clonotype appeared a single time. The gene calls are TRBV25-1 and TRBJ1-4, with a tentative D call TRBD1 (5 bases). The CDR3 runs to 15 residues. Trimming shortened V by 1 base and J by 3 bases, and 9 bases separated the two germline ends. Germline V lookup: CDR1 MGHDK, CDR2 SYGVNS. DNA for the CDR3: TGTGCCAGCAGTGAATCCCAGGGTTCTAATGAAAAACTGTTTTTT. Translation gives CASSESQGSNEKLFF.

The chain combines TRBV27 with TRBJ2-7; TRBD1 matches 7 bases. Germline CDR1 reads MNHEY; CDR2 reads SMNVEV (reference sequence). The CDR3 extends over 15 amino acids. J gave up 1 base and V 8 bases, and 11 bases lay outside the gene matches. The CDR3 protein is CASAVGGTASYEQYF. The DNA for the CDR3 is TGTGCCAGCGCCGTGGGTGGGACAGCATCCTACGAGCAGTACTTC.

This clonotype was seen many times. The chain recombines TRBV12-3 or TRBV12-4 with TRBJ2-1; 8 bases are a match to TRBD1. The trim removed 6 bases at V and 9 bases at J, leaving 10 bases unmatched. The CDR3 has 14 amino acids. The chain's CDR3 is CASSPLGQGGEQFF. The CDR3 DNA reads as TGTGCCAGCAGCCCCTTAGGACAGGGCGGTGAGCAGTTCTTC.

The rearrangement joins TRBV4-1 to TRBJ1-3; TRBD1 is a possible D gene (6 bases). This CDR3 comprises 16 residues. The V gene lost 1 base and the J gene lost 4 bases, with 14 bases spanning the gap. Germline V gene sequence: CDR1 MGHRA, CDR2 YSYEKL. Written as DNA, the CDR3 is TGCGCCAGCAGCCAAGCCCCCCCAGGGGAAGGAAACACCATATATTTT. Amino acids: CASSQAPPGEGNTIYF.

As to this clonotype: This may arise from a read error, as a much more abundant clone is one base away. This chain joins TRBV5-4 and TRBJ2-1; no clear D gene. Trimming cost V 1 base and J 0 bases, with 8 bases left between them. This CDR3 has 15 amino acids. Germline loops: CDR1 SGHNT, CDR2 YYREEE (reference sequence). CDR3 in DNA: TGTGCCAGCAGCTTGAGCGCCCCCTCCTACAATGAGCAGTTCTTC. This gives the protein CASSLSAPSYNEQFF. Filled out from reference TRBV5-4 and TRBJ2-1, the complete variable domain reads ETGVTQSPTHLIKTRGQQVTLRCSSQSGHNTVSWYQQALGQGPQFIFQYYREEENGRGNFPPRFSGLQFPNYSSELNVNALELDDSALYLCASSLSAPSYNEQFFGPGTRLTVL.

This clonotype was seen many times. The chain is built from TRBV7-8 and TRBJ1-5; D unclear. CDR3 length: 14 residues. V dropped 0 bases and J dropped 3 bases, with 6 bases sitting between them. CDR1 and CDR2 (germline): SGHVS, FQNEAQ. As DNA, the CDR3 is TGTGCCAGCAGCTTAGCGACTACCAATCAGCCCCAGCATTTT. Protein product: CASSLATTNQPQHF.

This chain links TRBV7-6 with TRBJ2-7; D tentatively fits TRBD1 or TRBD2 (7 bases each). CDR1 and CDR2 from the germline V gene are SGHVS and FNYEAQ. The CDR3 spans 15 residues. Trimming stripped 1 base from V and 2 bases from J, with 12 bases between. The CDR3 is CASSLEQGRAYEQYF. The CDR3 DNA reads as TGTGCCAGCAGCTTAGAACAGGGGAGGGCCTACGAGCAGTACTTC. Filled out from reference TRBV7-6 and TRBJ2-7, the complete variable domain reads GAGVSQSPRYKVTKRGQDVALRCDPISGHVSLYWYRQALGQGPEFLTYFNYEAQQDKSGLPNDRFSAERPEGSISTLTIQRTEQRDSAMYRCASSLEQGRAYEQYFGPGTRLTVT.

This clonotype has at least ten counts. The rearrangement links TRBV12-3 or TRBV12-4 to TRBJ2-5; 12 bases are a match to TRBD1. There are 15 residues in the CDR3. With 6 bases clipped from V and 4 bases from J, the junction kept 6 bases outside the gene matches. The CDR3 spells CASRLGTGGGETQYF. CDR3 DNA sequence: TGTGCCAGCAGACTAGGGACAGGGGGCGGAGAGACCCAGTACTTC.

In its sample, this clonotype was seen many times. V usage is TRBV12-3 or TRBV12-4 and J usage is TRBJ2-3; the match to TRBD1 covers 12 bases. The CDR3 has 15 residues. Trimming took 3 bases from V and 4 from J; bases not matched to a gene: 2. The CDR3 loop is CASSLGQGAADTQYF. The CDR3 region has the DNA TGTGCCAGCAGTTTGGGACAGGGGGCCGCAGATACGCAGTATTTT.

The V and J genes are TRBV20-1 and TRBJ2-1, with 14 bases identical to TRBD2. The CDR3 covers 15 residues. Germline V gene lookup returns CDR1 DFQATT and CDR2 SNEGSKA (reference sequence). The V segment lost 3 bases and the J segment 7 bases; nucleotides outside the gene matches: 5. In DNA form, the CDR3 reads TGCAGTGCTAGCCGACTAGCGGGGGGGCCAAATGAGCAGTTCTTC. Translated: CSASRLAGGPNEQFF.

This clonotype was counted at least ten times. The chain has TRBV7-8 and TRBJ1-6; D is unclear. The CDR3 length is 14 residues. The ends were cut back, 4 bases at V and 14 bases at J, with 18 bases in the middle. The germline gives CDR1 SGHVS, CDR2 FQNEAQ. The CDR3 loop is CASSSRTPEGTLHF. The CDR3, as DNA: TGTGCCAGCAGCTCGCGGACCCCGGAGGGAACCCTCCACTTT.

This clonotype has more than one count but fewer than ten. The rearrangement links TRBV12-3 or TRBV12-4 to TRBJ2-1; D possibly corresponds to TRBD2 (6 bases). Trimming shortened V by 3 bases and J by 0 bases, and 21 bases separated the two germline ends. The CDR3 totals 19 residues. In DNA, the CDR3 is TGTGCCAGCAGTTTTGTCCCGGGGGACCGAACGCTCTCCTACAATGAGCAGTTCTTC. Translation gives CASSFVPGDRTLSYNEQFF.

This chain uses TRBV28 with TRBJ2-1, with TRBD2 identical over 9 bases. The germline gives CDR1 MDHEN, CDR2 SYDVKM. The CDR3 runs 14 residues. The V gene end was trimmed by 5 bases and the J gene end by 6 bases; junction bases not matched to a gene: 5. The CDR3, as DNA: TGTGCCAGCAGTCCCGGGACTAGCCCCAATGAGCAGTTCTTC. This gives the protein CASSPGTSPNEQFF.